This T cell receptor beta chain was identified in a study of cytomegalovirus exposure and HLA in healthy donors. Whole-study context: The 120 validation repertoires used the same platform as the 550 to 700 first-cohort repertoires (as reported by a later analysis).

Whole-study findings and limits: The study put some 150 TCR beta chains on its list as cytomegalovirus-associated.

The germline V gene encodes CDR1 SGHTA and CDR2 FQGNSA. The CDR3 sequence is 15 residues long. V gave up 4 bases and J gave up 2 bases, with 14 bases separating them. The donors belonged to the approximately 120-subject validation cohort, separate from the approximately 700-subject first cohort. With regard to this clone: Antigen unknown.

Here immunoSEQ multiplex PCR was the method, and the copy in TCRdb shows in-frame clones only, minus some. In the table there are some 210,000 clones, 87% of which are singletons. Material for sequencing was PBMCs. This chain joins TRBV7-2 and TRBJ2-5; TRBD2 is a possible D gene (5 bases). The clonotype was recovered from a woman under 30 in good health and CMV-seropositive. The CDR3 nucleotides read TGTGCCAGCAGCTCCGGACTCCCCGGGCAAGAGACCCAGTACTTC. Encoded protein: CASSSGLPGQETQYF.